This entry lists 24 T cell receptor beta chains sequenced from one sample in a study of cytomegalovirus exposure and HLA in healthy donors. The PCR used 60 Vbeta and 13 Jbeta primers. Libraries were prepared by immunoSEQ multiplex PCR; TCRdb keeps only in-frame clonotypes and omits some of them. In the table there are around 140,000 clones, 76% of which are singletons. The sequencing input was PBMCs. These TCRs come from a man aged 35 to 55 in good health and CMV-seronegative.

In its sample, this clone was seen once. The chain is built from TRBV30 and TRBJ2-2; 7 bases map to TRBD2. After removal of 1 base from V and 6 bases from J, the junction contained 5 bases not matched to a gene. The CDR3 is 14 amino acids. Germline lookup yields CDR1 GTSNPN and CDR2 SVGIG (reference sequence). CDR3 sequence (DNA): TGTGCCTGGAGTGGACTAGCACTCGCCGGGGAGCTGTTTTTT. As protein: CAWSGLALAGELFF.

This clone was counted a few times. The V and J genes are TRBV5-8 and TRBJ1-3, with D perhaps matching TRBD1 (6 bases). The CDR3 covers 16 residues. V gave up 7 bases and J gave up 0 bases, with 17 bases separating them. Per germline, CDR1 SGHTS and CDR2 YDEGEE. The CDR3 here is CASARQATSSGNTIYF. CDR3 sequence (DNA): TGTGCCAGCGCTCGACAGGCCACCTCCTCTGGAAACACCATATATTTT.

This clone was detected a few times. The chain employs TRBV5-1 and TRBJ1-6, with TRBD1 matching 9 bases. Germline-derived CDR1 and CDR2 are SGHRS and YFSETQ. This CDR3 region has 15 residues. With 0 bases clipped from V and 9 bases from J, the junction kept 4 bases outside the gene matches. The CDR3: CASSLVGTGSSPLHF. The DNA of the CDR3 is TGCGCCAGCAGCTTGGTCGGGACAGGGAGTTCACCCCTCCACTTT.

The rearrangement joins TRBV30 to TRBJ2-7, with 9 bases aligning to TRBD1. V gave up 0 bases and J gave up 5 bases; unmatched junction bases: 5. Germline V lookup: CDR1 GTSNPN, CDR2 SVGIG (reference sequence). This CDR3 is 14 amino acids long. DNA of the CDR3: TGTGCCTGGAGTGTGGGACAGGGTGCGGACGAGCAGTACTTC. This encodes CAWSVGQGADEQYF. Together with reference TRBV30 and TRBJ2-7, the CDR3 gives the full variable domain: SQTIHQWPATLVQPVGSPLSLECTVEGTSNPNLYWYRQAAGRGLQLLFYSVGIGQISSEVPQNLSASRPQDRQFILSSKKLLLSDSGFYLCAWSVGQGADEQYFGPGTRLTVT.

V is TRBV7-2 and J is TRBJ2-3; the match to TRBD2 covers 11 bases. Germline loops: CDR1 SGHTA, CDR2 FQGNSA. Trimming removed 1 base from V and 6 bases from J; junction bases left unmatched: 3. CDR3 size: 15 residues. For the CDR3, the DNA is TGTGCCAGCAGCTTAGTAGCGGGGGGGCCGGATACGCAGTATTTT. It encodes CASSLVAGGPDTQYF.

The chain uses TRBV25-1 and TRBJ2-3; D uncertain. V lost 1 base and J 0 bases, leaving 5 bases between the germline ends. This CDR3 has 14 amino acids. Germline V CDR1 and CDR2: MGHDK, SYGVNS. This CDR3 is CASSEFTSTDTQYF. The CDR3 region has the DNA TGTGCCAGCAGTGAATTCACTAGCACAGATACGCAGTATTTT.

The chain links TRBV29-1 to TRBJ2-1; D is perhaps TRBD1 (6 bases). Trimming stripped 3 bases from V and 5 bases from J, with 11 bases between. Germline V gives CDR1 SQVTM, CDR2 ANQGSEA. CDR3 length equals 13 residues. DNA of the CDR3: TGCAGCGTTGAGATTACAGGGAACAATGAGCAGTTCTTC. Residues: CSVEITGNNEQFF.

This clone was recorded only once. The V call is TRBV7-9, the J call TRBJ1-1, with TRBD1 as a possible D gene (5 bases). Trimming left V 6 bases short and J 4 bases short, with 18 bases between. Germline loops: CDR1 SEHNR, CDR2 FQNEAQ (reference sequence). The CDR3 runs to 15 residues. The CDR3 protein is CASRRDPQGGTEAFF. CDR3 nucleotide sequence: TGTGCCAGCAGACGAGACCCTCAGGGTGGCACTGAAGCTTTCTTT. Full variable domain (outside the CDR3, taken from reference TRBV7-9 and TRBJ1-1): DTGVSQNPRHKITKRGQNVTFRCDPISEHNRLYWYRQTLGQGPEFLTYFQNEAQLEKSRLLSDRFSAERPKGSFSTLEIQRTEQGDSAMYLCASRRDPQGGTEAFFGQGTRLTVV.

The chain recombines TRBV5-4 with TRBJ2-1, with 11 bases that match TRBD2. Unmatched junction bases numbered 2, after V lost 2 bases and J lost 7 bases. This CDR3 is built from 14 residues. Germline CDR1 is SGHNT and CDR2 is YYREEE (reference sequence). This chain's CDR3 is CASSLLAGENEQFF. In DNA, the CDR3 is TGTGCCAGCAGCTTACTAGCGGGGGAGAATGAGCAGTTCTTC.

The V call is TRBV11-1, the J call TRBJ2-5; D remains unclear. The end of the DNA aligns better with TRBJ2-7, so the J call may be wrong. Looked up from germline, CDR1 is SGHAT and CDR2 is FQDESV (reference sequence). This CDR3 contains 14 residues. CDR3 region: CASSLLSHLAEQYF. The CDR3 bases are TGTGCCAGCAGCTTACTGAGCCACCTTGCCGAGCAGTACTTC.

This chain joins TRBV7-9 and TRBJ2-1; 7 nucleotides match TRBD2. V shed 5 bases, J shed 3 bases, and the junction held 7 bases outside the gene matches. Germline CDR1 reads SEHNR; CDR2 reads FQNEAQ (reference sequence). This CDR3 contains 15 residues. CDR3 loop: CASSPIAGNYNEQFF. CDR3 DNA sequence: TGTGCCAGCAGCCCTATAGCGGGCAACTACAATGAGCAGTTCTTC.

This clone was recorded a few times. The chain has TRBV30 and TRBJ2-7, with a weak D call TRBD1 (5 bases). Trimming left V 0 bases short and J 6 bases short, with 6 bases between. From germline, CDR1 is GTSNPN and CDR2 SVGIG (reference sequence). CDR3 length equals 11 residues. This CDR3 reads CAWSVQVEQYF. The CDR3 coding sequence is TGTGCCTGGAGTGTACAGGTCGAGCAGTACTTC.

This clone appeared a single time. The rearrangement uses TRBV11-2 and TRBJ2-1, with D possibly TRBD2 on 5 matching bases. V dropped 2 bases and J dropped 7 bases, with 18 bases sitting between them. This CDR3 is 16 amino acids long. Per the germline V gene, CDR1 is SGHAT and CDR2 is FQNNGV. The CDR3 nucleotides are TGTGCCAGCAGCTTATCTTGGGGAGACGCGTCGAATGAGCAGTTCTTC. Amino acids: CASSLSWGDASNEQFF.

This chain links TRBV5-1 with TRBJ2-5; 12 nucleotides agree with TRBD1. Germline CDR1 reads SGHRS; CDR2 reads YFSETQ. The J segment lost 5 bases and the V segment lost 5 bases, leaving 7 bases of the junction unmatched. The length of the CDR3 is 15 residues. This CDR3 reads CASSLGQGAAETQYF. DNA for the CDR3: TGCGCCAGCAGTCTGGGACAGGGGGCCGCGGAGACCCAGTACTTC.

The gene calls are TRBV30 and TRBJ1-2, with D possibly matching TRBD1 (5 bases). Germline CDR1 is GTSNPN and CDR2 is SVGIG (reference sequence). The CDR3 consists of 13 residues. V shed 8 bases and J shed 2 bases, with 15 bases lying between them. Here the CDR3 DNA reads TGTGCCGGAGCCTCCGGGGGGAACTATGGCTACACCTTC. It translates to CAGASGGNYGYTF.

V gene TRBV5-1 combines with J gene TRBJ1-1; 7 bases fit TRBD1. With V trimmed by 4 bases and J by 1 base, 7 bases remained unmatched. This CDR3 is 15 amino acids long. Germline loops: CDR1 SGHRS, CDR2 YFSETQ. The CDR3 is CASSLTGFENTEAFF. CDR3 coding DNA: TGCGCCAGCAGCCTGACAGGGTTCGAGAACACTGAAGCTTTCTTT.

V usage is TRBV7-2 and J usage is TRBJ2-3; 10 nucleotides align to TRBD1. Germline CDR1 is SGHTA and CDR2 is FQGNSA. The CDR3 has 15 amino acids. V was pared by 5 bases and J by 5 bases, with 7 bases of the junction left unmatched. The CDR3 DNA is TGTGCCAGCAGCCAACGACAGGGGGCGGAAGATACGCAGTATTTT. Its protein product is CASSQRQGAEDTQYF.

This chain links TRBV6-4 with TRBJ2-1; the match to TRBD2 covers 7 bases. Trimming removed 2 bases from V and 7 bases from J; junction bases left unmatched: 8. Germline V gene lookup returns CDR1 MRHNA and CDR2 SNTAGT. CDR3 length: 15 amino acids. CDR3 loop: CASSDGLAVGNEQFF. The CDR3 DNA sequence: TGTGCCAGCAGTGACGGGCTAGCGGTGGGGAATGAGCAGTTCTTC.

This clone was seen only a few times. The V gene is TRBV28, the J gene TRBJ2-2; 8 bases are a match to TRBD1. The CDR3 has 14 amino acids. Trimming removed 9 bases from V and 3 bases from J; junction bases left unmatched: 6. Germline V gene sequence: CDR1 MDHEN, CDR2 SYDVKM. CDR3 region: CASHYRGYTGELFF. Here the CDR3 DNA reads TGTGCCAGTCATTACAGGGGGTACACCGGGGAGCTGTTTTTT.

The rearrangement joins TRBV5-4 to TRBJ2-3; 13 positions agree with TRBD2. Per germline, CDR1 SGHNT and CDR2 YYREEE (reference sequence). J lost 1 base, V lost 3 bases, and 11 bases had no gene match. CDR3 length equals 19 residues. CDR3 in amino acids: CASSSITGTSGVGTDTQYF. In nucleotides, the CDR3 is TGTGCCAGCAGCTCTATTACCGGGACTAGCGGGGTGGGCACAGATACGCAGTATTTT.

The V gene is TRBV28, the J gene TRBJ1-5, with 9 bases matching TRBD1. The CDR3 has 16 amino acids. J was trimmed by 2 bases and V by 6 bases; bases with no gene match: 8. Per the germline V gene, CDR1 is MDHEN and CDR2 is SYDVKM. CDR3 sequence: CASRPSGQGGNQPQHF. The CDR3 nucleotides read TGTGCCAGCAGGCCTTCGGGACAGGGAGGCAATCAGCCCCAGCATTTT.

V is TRBV7-9 and J is TRBJ2-1; possible D gene TRBD1, 6 bases. CDR1 is SEHNR and CDR2 is FQNEAQ in the germline V gene (reference sequence). The CDR3 loop spans 14 amino acids. Trimming removed 3 bases from V and 6 bases from J, with 12 bases in between. DNA of the CDR3: TGTGCCAGCAGCTTCCCAGGGGCGCGCAATGAGCAGTTCTTC. This codes for CASSFPGARNEQFF.

J is TRBJ2-2 and V is TRBV27; 8 bases line up with TRBD2. With 5 bases clipped from V and 4 bases from J, the junction kept 6 bases outside the gene matches. CDR1 is MNHEY and CDR2 is SMNVEV in the germline V gene (reference sequence). The CDR3 extends over 15 amino acids. The CDR3 here is CASSTTGGPTGELFF. DNA of the CDR3: TGTGCCAGCAGTACGACGGGGGGGCCCACCGGGGAGCTGTTTTTT.

This chain links TRBV7-2 with TRBJ2-7; no reliable D call. The CDR3 sequence is 11 residues long. V lost 3 bases and J 5 bases, leaving 5 bases between the germline ends. CDR1 and CDR2 from the germline V gene are SGHTA and FQGNSA. In nucleotides, the CDR3 is TGTGCCAGCAGCTTTCCCGACGAGCAGTACTTC. Translating it yields CASSFPDEQYF.